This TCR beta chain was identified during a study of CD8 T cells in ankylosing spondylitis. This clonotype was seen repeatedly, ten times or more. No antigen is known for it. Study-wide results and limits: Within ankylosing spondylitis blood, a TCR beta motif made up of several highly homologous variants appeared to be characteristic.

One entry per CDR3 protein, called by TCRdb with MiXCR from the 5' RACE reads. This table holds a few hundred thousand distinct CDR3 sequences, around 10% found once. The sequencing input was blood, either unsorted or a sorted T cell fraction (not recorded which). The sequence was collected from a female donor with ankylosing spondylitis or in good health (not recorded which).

The CDR3 nucleotides are TGTGCCACCAGTTCCAGGGACAGTGACAATCAGCCCCAGCATTTT. It specifies CATSSRDSDNQPQHF. The rearrangement joins TRBV24-1 to TRBJ1-5; 7 bases match TRBD1. The CDR3 is 15 residues long. Germline loops: CDR1 KGHDR, CDR2 SFDVKD. The J segment lost 3 bases and the V segment lost 6 bases, leaving 7 bases of the junction unmatched.